The clone carrying this T cell receptor (beta chain) was detected only a few times. CDR1 is MDHEN and CDR2 is SYDVKM in the germline V gene. The J segment lost 1 base and the V segment lost 4 bases, leaving 6 bases of the junction unmatched. The CDR3 is 15 amino acids. TCRdb re-called the RT-PCR reads through MiXCR, storing one row per CDR3 protein. The sample includes more than 550,000 distinct CDR3 sequences, 14% seen only once; the top ten take just over 3.5%. This receptor was obtained from a female donor in good health, serving as a healthy control. The gene calls are TRBV28 and TRBJ1-1, with 7 bases matching TRBD1. Specimen: memory CD4+ T cells from blood. The CDR3 region has the DNA TGTGCCAGCAGTTCCACAGGGGCGGGGAACACTGAAGCTTTCTTT. Translating it yields CASSSTGAGNTEAFF.